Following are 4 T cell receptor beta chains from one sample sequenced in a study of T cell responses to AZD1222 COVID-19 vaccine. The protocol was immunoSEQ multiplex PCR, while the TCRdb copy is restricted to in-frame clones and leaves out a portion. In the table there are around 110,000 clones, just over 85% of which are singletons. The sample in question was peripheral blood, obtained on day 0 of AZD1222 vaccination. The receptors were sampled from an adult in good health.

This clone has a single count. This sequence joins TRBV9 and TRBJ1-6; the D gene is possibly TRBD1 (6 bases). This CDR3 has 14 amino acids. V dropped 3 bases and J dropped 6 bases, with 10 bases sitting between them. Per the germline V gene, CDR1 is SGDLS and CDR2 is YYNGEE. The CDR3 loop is CASSGTEVNSPLHF. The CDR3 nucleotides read TGTGCCAGCAGCGGGACAGAAGTTAATTCACCCCTCCACTTT.

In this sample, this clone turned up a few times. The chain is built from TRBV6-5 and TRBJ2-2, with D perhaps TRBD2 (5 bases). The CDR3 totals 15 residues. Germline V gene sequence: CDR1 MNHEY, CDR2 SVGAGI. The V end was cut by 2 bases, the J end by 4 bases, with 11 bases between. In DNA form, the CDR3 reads TGTGCCAGCAGTTACGTGGGCCGGGGCACCGGGGAGCTGTTTTTT. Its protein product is CASSYVGRGTGELFF.

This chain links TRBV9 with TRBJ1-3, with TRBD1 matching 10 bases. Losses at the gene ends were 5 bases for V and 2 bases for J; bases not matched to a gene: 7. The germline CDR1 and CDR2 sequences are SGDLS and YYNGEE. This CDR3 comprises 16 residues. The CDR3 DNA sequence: TGTGCCAGCAGTCCGTCCGGGACAGGGGCTGGAAACACCATATATTTT. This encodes CASSPSGTGAGNTIYF.

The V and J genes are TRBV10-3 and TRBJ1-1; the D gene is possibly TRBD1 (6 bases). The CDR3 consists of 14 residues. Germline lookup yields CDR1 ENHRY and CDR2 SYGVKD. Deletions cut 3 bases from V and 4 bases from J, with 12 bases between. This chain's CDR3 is CAISEGGWGTEAFF. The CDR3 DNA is TGTGCCATCAGTGAAGGGGGTTGGGGCACTGAAGCTTTCTTT.